This T cell receptor (beta chain) was identified in a study of shared clonotypes between healthy human individuals. Repertoires were generated with immunoSEQ multiplex PCR, while TCRdb's copy carries only in-frame clones and drops some. The table shows roughly 2.1 million clones, with more than 85% occurring only once. Terminally differentiated effector memory CD45RA+ cells were excluded from the naive CD8 cells, which were CD45RO-negative and positively selected for CCR7. This TCR was recovered from a man aged 18 to 35 in good health. Some clones in this sample may be carry-over from other donors' samples. Sample: naive CD8+ T cells from PBMCs.

Here the CDR3 DNA reads TGTGCCAGCAGGCCCGTGGGTCAACGCGAGCAGTACTTC. Translating it yields CASRPVGQREQYF. The gene calls are TRBV25-1 and TRBJ2-5; D gene ambiguous. The J call is uncertain, as TRBJ2-7 better fits the DNA end. The CDR3 is made up of 13 amino acids. The V gene's germline CDR1 is MGHDK and CDR2 SYGVNS.